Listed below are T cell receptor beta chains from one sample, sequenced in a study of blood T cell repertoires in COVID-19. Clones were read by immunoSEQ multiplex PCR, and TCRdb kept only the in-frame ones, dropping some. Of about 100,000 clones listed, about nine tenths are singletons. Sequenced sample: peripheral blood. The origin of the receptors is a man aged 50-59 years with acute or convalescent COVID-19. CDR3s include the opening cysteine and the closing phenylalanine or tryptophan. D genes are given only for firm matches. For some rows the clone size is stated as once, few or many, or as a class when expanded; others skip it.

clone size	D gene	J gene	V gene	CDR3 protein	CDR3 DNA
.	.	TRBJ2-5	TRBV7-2	CASSLGQEETQYF	TGTGCCAGCAGCTTAGGGCAGGAAGAGACCCAGTACTTC
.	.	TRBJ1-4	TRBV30	CAWSVWTAPNEKLFF	TGTGCCTGGAGTGTGTGGACAGCGCCTAATGAAAAACTGTTTTTT
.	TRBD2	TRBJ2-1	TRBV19	CASRTVAGGRFF	TGTGCCAGTAGGACTGTAGCGGGAGGACGGTTCTTC
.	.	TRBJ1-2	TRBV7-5	CVRSAFSGTGKTAIHLNYGYTF	TGTGTCAGAAGCGCATTCTCCGGGACAGGGAAGACTGCGATTCACCTTAACTATGGCTACACCTTC
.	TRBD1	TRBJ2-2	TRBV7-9	CAPGGGNTGELFF	TGTGCGCCAGGGGGCGGAAACACCGGGGAGCTGTTTTTT
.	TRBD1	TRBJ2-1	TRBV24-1	CATSDRGTGAGNEQFF	TGTGCCACCAGTGATCGCGGGACAGGGGCTGGCAATGAGCAGTTCTTC
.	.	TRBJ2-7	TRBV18	CASSPEWGGAYEQYF	TGTGCCAGCTCACCCGAATGGGGGGGCGCGTACGAGCAGTACTTC
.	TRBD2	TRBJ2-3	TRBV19	CASSPGGRGGTDTQYF	TGTGCCAGTAGTCCGGGCGGGAGGGGAGGTACAGATACGCAGTATTTT
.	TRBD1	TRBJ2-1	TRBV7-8	CASSPGTGYNEQFF	TGTGCCAGCAGCCCAGGGACAGGGTACAATGAGCAGTTCTTC
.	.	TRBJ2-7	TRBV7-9	CASVAAYEQYF	TGTGCCAGCGTGGCTGCTTACGAGCAGTACTTC
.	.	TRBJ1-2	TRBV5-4	CASSLAPGELGYGYTF	TGTGCCAGCAGCTTGGCCCCAGGGGAGCTCGGCTATGGCTACACCTTC
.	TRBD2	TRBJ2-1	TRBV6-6	CASSYSSGREFF	TGTGCCAGCAGTTACTCTAGCGGGAGGGAGTTCTTC
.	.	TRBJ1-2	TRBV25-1	CASFGPSGDHYGYTF	TGTGCCTCATTTGGTCCATCGGGGGACCACTATGGCTACACCTTC
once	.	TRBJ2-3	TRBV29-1	CSVFRIGPTTDTQYF	TGCAGCGTATTCCGTATTGGCCCCACCACAGATACGCAGTATTTT
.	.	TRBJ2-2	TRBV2	CASSVRAGGDTGELFF	TGTGCCAGCAGTGTTCGCGCCGGCGGGGACACCGGGGAGCTGTTTTTT
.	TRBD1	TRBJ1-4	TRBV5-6	CASSFRTGLATNEKLFF	TGTGCCAGCAGCTTTCGGACAGGCCTTGCAACTAATGAAAAACTGTTTTTT
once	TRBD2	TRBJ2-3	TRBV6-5	CASRMGLAGTDTQYF	TGTGCCAGCAGGATGGGACTAGCGGGGACAGATACGCAGTATTTT
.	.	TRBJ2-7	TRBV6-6	CASSPTGTHSSYEQYF	TGTGCCAGCAGTCCAACGGGGACACACAGCTCCTACGAGCAGTACTTC
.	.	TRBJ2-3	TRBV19	CASSIGAKDTQYF	TGTGCCAGTAGTATAGGGGCCAAAGATACGCAGTATTTT
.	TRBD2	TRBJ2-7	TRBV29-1	CSVGGLAGNEQYF	TGCAGCGTTGGGGGACTAGCGGGAAACGAGCAGTACTTC
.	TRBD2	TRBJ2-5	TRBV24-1	CATSAGGPQETQYF	TGTGCCACCAGTGCGGGAGGGCCTCAAGAGACCCAGTACTTC
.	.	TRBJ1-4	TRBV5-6	CASGEWGLATNEKLFF	TGTGCCAGCGGGGAGTGGGGGCTAGCAACTAATGAAAAACTGTTTTTT
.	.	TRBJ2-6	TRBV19	CASSMGQASGANVLTF	TGTGCCAGTAGTATGGGCCAGGCCTCTGGGGCCAACGTCCTGACTTTC
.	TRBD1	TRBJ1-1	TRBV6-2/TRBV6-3	CASSYSGQGGITEAFF	TGTGCCAGCAGTTACTCAGGACAAGGGGGCATCACTGAAGCTTTCTTT
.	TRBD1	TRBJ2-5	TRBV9	CASSTQGYQETQYF	TGTGCCAGCAGTACACAGGGGTACCAAGAGACCCAGTACTTC
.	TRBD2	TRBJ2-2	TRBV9	CASSIRTSGRGELFF	TGTGCCAGCAGCATCCGGACTAGCGGGAGAGGGGAGCTGTTTTTT
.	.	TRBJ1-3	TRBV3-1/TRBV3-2	CASSPRGQQPGNTIYF	TGTGCCAGCAGCCCACGAGGACAGCAACCTGGAAACACCATATATTTT
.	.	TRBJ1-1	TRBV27	CASRVLAFGAEAFF	TGTGCCAGCAGGGTCTTAGCGTTTGGGGCTGAAGCTTTCTTT
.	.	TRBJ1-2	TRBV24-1	CATSGGSRGYTF	TGTGCCACCAGTGGAGGCAGCCGCGGCTACACCTTC
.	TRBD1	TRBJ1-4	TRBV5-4	CASSLKEGTGKLFF	TGTGCCAGCAGCTTGAAGGAAGGGACAGGAAAACTGTTTTTT
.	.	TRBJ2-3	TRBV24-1	CATSALGTGADTQYF	TGTGCCACCAGTGCCCTCGGGACGGGGGCAGATACGCAGTATTTT
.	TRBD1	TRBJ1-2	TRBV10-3	CAISEDGLTGGADYTF	TGTGCCATCAGTGAGGATGGTTTGACAGGGGGCGCTGACTACACCTTC
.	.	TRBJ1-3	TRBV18	CASSPTNRIPVDSGNTIYF	TGTGCCAGCTCACCAACTAACAGGATCCCGGTCGACTCTGGAAACACCATATATTTT
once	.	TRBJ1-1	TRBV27	CASSSIRGTEAFF	TGTGCCAGCAGTTCTATAAGGGGAACTGAAGCTTTCTTT
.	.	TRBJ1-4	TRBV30	CACRTQWTNEKLFF	TGTGCCTGCCGAACCCAGTGGACTAATGAAAAACTGTTTTTT
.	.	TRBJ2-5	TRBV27	CASSYQGLETQYF	TGTGCCAGCAGTTATCAGGGATTGGAGACCCAGTACTTC
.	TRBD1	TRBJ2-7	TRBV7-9	CASSFTGGGSYEQYF	TGTGCCAGCAGCTTCACAGGGGGCGGTAGCTACGAGCAGTACTTC
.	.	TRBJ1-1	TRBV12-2	CASRLPEQEGDTEAFF	TGTGCAAGTCGCTTACCAGAACAGGAAGGAGACACTGAAGCTTTCTTT
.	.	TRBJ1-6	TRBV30	CAWSVEGLGYSPLHF	TGTGCCTGGAGTGTGGAGGGGCTGGGATATTCACCCCTCCACTTT
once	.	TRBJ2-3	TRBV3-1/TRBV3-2	CASSSGGPKADTQYF	TGTGCCAGCAGTTCGGGGGGCCCTAAGGCAGATACGCAGTATTTT
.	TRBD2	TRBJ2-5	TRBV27	CASSLTSGIGSESETQYF	TGTGCCAGCAGTTTGACTAGCGGGATAGGGTCGGAGAGCGAGACCCAGTACTTC